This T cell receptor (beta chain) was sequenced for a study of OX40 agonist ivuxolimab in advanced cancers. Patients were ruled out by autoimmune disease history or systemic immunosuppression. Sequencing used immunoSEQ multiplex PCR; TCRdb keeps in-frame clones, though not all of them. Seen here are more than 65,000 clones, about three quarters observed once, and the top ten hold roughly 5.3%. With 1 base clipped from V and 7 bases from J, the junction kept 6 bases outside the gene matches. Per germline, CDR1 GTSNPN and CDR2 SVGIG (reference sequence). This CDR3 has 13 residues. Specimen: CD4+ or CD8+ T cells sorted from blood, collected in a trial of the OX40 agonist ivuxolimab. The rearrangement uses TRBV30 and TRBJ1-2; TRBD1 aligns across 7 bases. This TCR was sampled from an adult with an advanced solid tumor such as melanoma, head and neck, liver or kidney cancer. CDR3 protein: CAWSESGGFGYTF. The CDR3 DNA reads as TGTGCCTGGAGTGAGTCAGGGGGTTTTGGCTACACCTTC.